A single sample is the source of the 28 T cell receptor beta chains below, sequenced in a study of blood T cell repertoires in COVID-19. Assay: immunoSEQ multiplex PCR; the TCRdb copy retains only in-frame clones and omits some. This table holds 200,000 to 250,000 clones, 70% to 85% found once. Sequenced material: PBMCs or T cells enriched from blood (not recorded which). The receptors shown here come from a woman aged 60-75 years who had recovered from COVID-19.

The rearrangement links TRBV10-3 to TRBJ2-2; the D gene is possibly TRBD1 (6 bases). CDR3 length: 14 residues. Germline-derived CDR1 and CDR2 are ENHRY and SYGVKD. The ends were cut back, 10 bases at V and 3 bases at J, with 15 bases in the middle. CDR3 sequence reads: CATATGSDTGELFF. The CDR3 DNA reads TGTGCCACGGCGACAGGTTCGGACACCGGGGAGCTGTTTTTT.

This clone has more than one count but fewer than ten. The chain carries TRBV27 and TRBJ1-1, with D hard to call. V lost 7 bases and J lost 3, with 15 bases in between. CDR3 length: 14 amino acids. From germline, CDR1 is MNHEY and CDR2 SMNVEV (reference sequence). CDR3 nucleotides: TGTGCCAGCAACCCCCGCGGAAGGTACACTGAAGCTTTCTTT. Its protein is CASNPRGRYTEAFF.

This chain joins TRBV6-5 and TRBJ1-1, with D perhaps TRBD1 (5 bases). CDR1 and CDR2 (germline): MNHEY, SVGAGI. The CDR3 totals 14 residues. V gave up 7 bases and J gave up 1 base, with 13 bases separating them. CDR3: CASTLGPSNTEAFF. DNA of the CDR3: TGTGCCAGCACCTTGGGGCCCTCGAACACTGAAGCTTTCTTT.

The chain links TRBV10-3 to TRBJ2-1; 9 bases line up with TRBD1. V lost 6 bases and J lost 9; bases outside the gene matches: 9. Germline loops: CDR1 ENHRY, CDR2 SYGVKD. The CDR3 is made up of 14 amino acids. CDR3 DNA: TGTGCCATCAGGGGACAGGGTTTAATGGGTGAGCAGTTCTTC. Translating gives CAIRGQGLMGEQFF.

Only one count was recorded for this clone. The rearrangement uses TRBV29-1 and TRBJ1-3, with TRBD1 matching 8 bases. Looked up from germline, CDR1 is SQVTM and CDR2 is ANQGSEA. V trimming: 3 bases; J trimming: 9 bases; junction bases outside the gene matches: 4. This CDR3 is built from 12 residues. Here the CDR3 reads CSVEGTGGTIYF. CDR3 nucleotides: TGCAGCGTTGAGGGGACAGGAGGCACCATATATTTT.

V is TRBV2 and J is TRBJ1-1; 10 nucleotides line up with TRBD1. V was clipped by 2 bases and J by 0 bases; unmatched bases: 6. Germline V gene sequence: CDR1 SNHLY, CDR2 FYNNEI. This CDR3 has 17 amino acids. CDR3 nucleotide sequence: TGTGCCAGCAGTGAACCCCGGACAGGGGGGATGAACACTGAAGCTTTCTTT. It is translated as CASSEPRTGGMNTEAFF. The full variable domain, with the rest looked up from reference TRBV2 and TRBJ1-1, is EPEVTQTPSHQVTQMGQEVILRCVPISNHLYFYWYRQILGQKVEFLVSFYNNEISEKSEIFDDQFSVERPDGSNFTLKIRSTKLEDSAMYFCASSEPRTGGMNTEAFFGQGTRLTVV.

This chain uses TRBV19 with TRBJ2-1, with 11 bases aligning to TRBD2. CDR1 LNHDA and CDR2 SQIVND come from the germline V gene (reference sequence). The CDR3 is 16 amino acids. J lost 4 bases, V lost 6 bases, and 8 bases had no gene match. The CDR3 spells CASSFRGTSGYNEQFF. CDR3 bases: TGTGCCAGTAGCTTTCGGGGGACTAGCGGTTACAATGAGCAGTTCTTC.

V is TRBV5-1 and J is TRBJ2-1, with 8 bases lining up with TRBD2. With V trimmed by 0 bases and J by 9 bases, 2 bases remained unmatched. This CDR3 is 13 amino acids long. Germline V gives CDR1 SGHRS, CDR2 YFSETQ. CDR3 region: CASSLGTSPEQFF. CDR3 in DNA: TGCGCCAGCAGCTTGGGGACTAGCCCTGAGCAGTTCTTC.

The CDR3 sequence is CASSQDPGQGYEQYF. The CDR3 DNA follows: TGCGCCAGCAGCCAAGATCCGGGACAGGGTTACGAGCAGTACTTC. The chain carries TRBV4-3 and TRBJ2-7, with TRBD1 identical over 9 bases. Germline V lookup: CDR1 LGHNA, CDR2 YSLEER. The V segment lost 0 bases and the J segment 4 bases; nucleotides outside the gene matches: 4. This CDR3 comprises 15 residues.

This sequence joins TRBV19 and TRBJ1-6; 7 bases are a match to TRBD1. This CDR3 contains 16 residues. V was pared by 2 bases and J by 7 bases, with 8 bases of the junction left unmatched. Germline V gene data show CDR1 as LNHDA and CDR2 as SQIVND (reference sequence). DNA for the CDR3: TGTGCCAGTAGTATAAGCCCCGGACAGGAGAATTCACCCCTCCACTTT. Encoded protein: CASSISPGQENSPLHF.

The rearrangement uses TRBV10-3 and TRBJ1-1; D is unresolved. V was clipped by 10 bases and J by 0 bases, with 12 bases between them. There are 13 residues in the CDR3. Germline assignment: CDR1 ENHRY and CDR2 SYGVKD. CDR3 amino acids: CATGAGMNTEAFF. Written as DNA, the CDR3 is TGTGCCACAGGAGCGGGCATGAACACTGAAGCTTTCTTT.

Only one count was recorded for this clone. The CDR3 DNA sequence: TGTGCTAGTGTCCGGGAGGGCGACACCGGGGAGCTGTTTTTT. The encoded protein is CASVREGDTGELFF. The J gene is TRBJ2-2, the V gene TRBV12-5; TRBD2 matches 8 bases. J lost 3 bases, V lost 7 bases, and 4 bases had no gene match. The CDR3 consists of 14 residues. CDR1 and CDR2 (germline): LGHNT, FRNRAP.

The CDR3 sequence is CASSSTAGYGYTF. The CDR3 bases are TGTGCCAGCAGTTCAACGGCGGGCTATGGCTACACCTTC. The V call is TRBV6-2 or TRBV6-3, the J call TRBJ1-2; no firm D call. Trimming stripped 4 bases from V and 4 bases from J, with 10 bases between. Germline V gene data show CDR1 as MNHEY and CDR2 as SVGEGT. The CDR3 runs 13 residues.

This chain uses TRBV7-8 with TRBJ2-3; D might be TRBD1 (5 bases). V was clipped by 5 bases and J by 2 bases, with 17 bases between them. This CDR3 comprises 16 residues. Germline lookup yields CDR1 SGHVS and CDR2 FQNEAQ. The CDR3 loop is CASSLGEGAYTDTQYF. The CDR3 DNA reads TGTGCCAGCAGCCTGGGCGAAGGGGCCTACACAGATACGCAGTATTTT.

The chain uses TRBV5-1 and TRBJ2-5; 7 bases line up with TRBD1. This CDR3 has 15 amino acids. The V gene end was trimmed by 4 bases and the J gene end by 1 base; junction bases not matched to a gene: 7. Germline CDR1 and CDR2: SGHRS and YFSETQ. CDR3 loop: CASSPGTAIQETQYF. CDR3 in DNA: TGCGCCAGCAGCCCTGGGACAGCTATCCAAGAGACCCAGTACTTC.

The chain has TRBV29-1 and TRBJ1-2; D not certain. The CDR3 extends over 12 amino acids. Per germline, CDR1 SQVTM and CDR2 ANQGSEA. V lost 3 bases and J 4 bases, leaving 9 bases between the germline ends. Here the CDR3 DNA reads TGCAGCGTTGATGAGAGTATCTATGGCTACACCTTC. Amino acid sequence: CSVDESIYGYTF.

Only a few counts were recorded for this clone. The chain couples TRBV24-1 to TRBJ2-1, with TRBD2 matching 8 bases. The CDR3 runs 16 residues. The germline V gene encodes CDR1 KGHDR and CDR2 SFDVKD. Trimming removed 3 bases from V and 4 bases from J; junction bases left unmatched: 7. CDR3 protein: CATSDATSARYNEQFF. The CDR3 DNA reads as TGTGCCACCAGTGATGCGACTAGCGCAAGGTACAATGAGCAGTTCTTC.

This clone occurred once. V gene TRBV2 combines with J gene TRBJ2-1; TRBD1 matches at 10 bases. CDR1 is SNHLY, CDR2 FYNNEI, per germline. The CDR3 consists of 15 residues. The V segment lost 3 bases and the J segment 7 bases; nucleotides outside the gene matches: 6. This chain's CDR3 is CASSDWDRGGNEQFF. CDR3 in DNA: TGTGCCAGCAGTGATTGGGACAGGGGAGGGAATGAGCAGTTCTTC.

This clone was detected a few times. The CDR3 nucleotides read TGTGCCAGCAGTTCCAGCGGACAGACCTACGAGCAGTACTTC. Translated: CASSSSGQTYEQYF. The chain recombines TRBV6-1 with TRBJ2-7; possibly TRBD1 for D (6 bases). Trimming stripped 5 bases from V and 2 bases from J, with 13 bases between. Germline V gene lookup returns CDR1 MNHNS and CDR2 SASEGT. The CDR3 spans 14 residues.

This clone was seen a handful of times. The chain links TRBV5-6 to TRBJ1-5; D gene unclear. The CDR3 is made up of 15 amino acids. Deletions cut 0 bases from V and 0 bases from J, with 7 bases between. From germline, CDR1 is SGHDT and CDR2 YYEEEE. CDR3 sequence: CASSLGTNSNQPQHF. The CDR3, as DNA: TGTGCCAGCAGCTTGGGCACTAATAGCAATCAGCCCCAGCATTTT. Full variable domain (remainder filled in from reference TRBV5-6 and TRBJ1-5): DAGVTQSPTHLIKTRGQQVTLRCSPKSGHDTVSWYQQALGQGPQFIFQYYEEEERQRGNFPDRFSGHQFPNYSSELNVNALLLGDSALYLCASSLGTNSNQPQHFGDGTRLSIL.

V usage is TRBV29-1 and J usage is TRBJ1-5; D not certain. CDR3 length: 12 amino acids. The germline V gene has CDR1 SQVTM and CDR2 ANQGSEA. Trimming cost V 4 bases and J 4 bases, with 8 bases left between them. The CDR3 reads CSVVQNNQPQHF. Here the CDR3 DNA reads TGCAGCGTTGTACAGAATAATCAGCCCCAGCATTTT.

This sequence joins TRBV4-3 and TRBJ1-2; perhaps TRBD1 as D (6 bases). This CDR3 is 13 amino acids long. Trimming stripped 0 bases from V and 7 bases from J, with 9 bases between. CDR1 and CDR2 from the germline V gene are LGHNA and YSLEER. The chain's CDR3 is CASSQDTGSGYTF. The CDR3 DNA sequence: TGCGCCAGCAGCCAAGACACAGGGTCTGGCTACACCTTC.

The chain recombines TRBV18 with TRBJ2-7, with D perhaps TRBD2 (5 bases). V was clipped by 4 bases and J by 5 bases, with 15 bases between them. There are 14 residues in the CDR3. Germline V gene sequence: CDR1 KGHSH, CDR2 LQKENI. CDR3 protein: CASSLTQASHEQYF. CDR3 nucleotides: TGTGCCAGCTCACTTACCCAAGCTAGCCACGAGCAGTACTTC. The full variable domain, with the rest looked up from reference TRBV18 and TRBJ2-7, is NAGVMQNPRHLVRRRGQEARLRCSPMKGHSHVYWYRQLPEEGLKFMVYLQKENIIDESGMPKERFSAEFPKEGPSILRIQQVVRGDSAAYFCASSLTQASHEQYFGPGTRLTVT.

This clone was picked up a small number of times. V usage is TRBV6-5 and J usage is TRBJ1-2; TRBD1 matches 7 bases. The CDR3 has 15 residues. Germline loops: CDR1 MNHEY, CDR2 SVGAGI. With 6 bases clipped from V and 4 bases from J, the junction kept 11 bases outside the gene matches. This CDR3 is CASRAPGGTVYGYTF. DNA of the CDR3: TGTGCCAGCAGGGCCCCTGGGGGGACAGTCTATGGCTACACCTTC.

The chain has TRBV5-1 and TRBJ2-1; 7 bases line up with TRBD1. The CDR3 runs to 13 residues. Germline assignment: CDR1 SGHRS and CDR2 YFSETQ. Unmatched junction bases numbered 4, after V lost 1 base and J lost 9 bases. The CDR3 here is CASSLNRGREQFF. In DNA form, the CDR3 reads TGCGCCAGCAGCTTGAACAGGGGTCGTGAGCAGTTCTTC. Full variable domain (outside the CDR3, taken from reference TRBV5-1 and TRBJ2-1): KAGVTQTPRYLIKTRGQQVTLSCSPISGHRSVSWYQQTPGQGLQFLFEYFSETQRNKGNFPGRFSGRQFSNSRSEMNVSTLELGDSALYLCASSLNRGREQFFGPGTRLTVL.

This chain joins TRBV11-2 and TRBJ2-5; a possible D gene is TRBD2 (5 bases). V was cut by 0 bases and J by 4 bases, with 18 bases left in between. CDR1 and CDR2 (germline): SGHAT, FQNNGV. The CDR3 spans 17 residues. CDR3 sequence: CASSLDVEGAYIETQYF. DNA for the CDR3: TGTGCCAGCAGCTTAGATGTAGAGGGAGCTTATATAGAGACCCAGTACTTC.

The chain joins TRBV4-1 to TRBJ1-1; 8 positions agree with TRBD1. Germline V gives CDR1 MGHRA, CDR2 YSYEKL. V was pared by 4 bases and J by 6 bases, with 13 bases of the junction left unmatched. The CDR3 runs 16 residues. In DNA form, the CDR3 reads TGCGCCAGCAGCCGGCAATTCGATCAGGGGGCGGCTGAAGCTTTCTTT. It specifies CASSRQFDQGAAEAFF.

The chain's CDR3 is CASSLVGGTEKLFF. The CDR3 DNA follows: TGTGCCAGCAGCTTAGTGGGAGGGACTGAAAAACTGTTTTTT. The chain uses TRBV7-2 and TRBJ1-4; tentatively, D is TRBD1 (5 bases). Per the germline V gene, CDR1 is SGHTA and CDR2 is FQGNSA. V dropped 1 base and J dropped 7 bases, with 10 bases sitting between them. CDR3 length: 14 residues.